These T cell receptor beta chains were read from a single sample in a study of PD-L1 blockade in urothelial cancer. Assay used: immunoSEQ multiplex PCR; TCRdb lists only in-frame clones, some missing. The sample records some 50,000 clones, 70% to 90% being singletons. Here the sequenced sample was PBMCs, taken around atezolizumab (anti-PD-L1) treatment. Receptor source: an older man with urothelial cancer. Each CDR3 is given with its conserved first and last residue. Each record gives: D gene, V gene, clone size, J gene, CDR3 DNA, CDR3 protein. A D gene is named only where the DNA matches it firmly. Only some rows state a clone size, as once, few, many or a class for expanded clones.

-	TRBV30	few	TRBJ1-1	TGTGCCTGGAGTCGATTAGCCTACACTGAAGCTTTCTTT	CAWSRLAYTEAFF
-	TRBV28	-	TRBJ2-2	TGTGCCAGCAGCTGGGACTCAACGAACACCGGGGAGCTGTTTTTT	CASSWDSTNTGELFF
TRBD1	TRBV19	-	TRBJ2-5	TGTGCCAGTAGTATACCCGGACAGGGGCAATGGGCCCAGTACTTC	CASSIPGQGQWAQYF
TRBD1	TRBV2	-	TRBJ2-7	TGTGCCAGCAGTCTCAACACAGGGGGCGACGAGTACTTC	CASSLNTGGDEYF
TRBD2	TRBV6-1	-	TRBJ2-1	TGTGCCAGCAGTGAAGCGCATAGGACTAGCGGGGAAAATGAGCAGTTCTTC	CASSEAHRTSGENEQFF
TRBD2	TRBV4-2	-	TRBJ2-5	TGTGCCAGCAGCCCAGAACTAGCGGGAGTCCTGGGTGAGACCCAGTACTTC	CASSPELAGVLGETQYF
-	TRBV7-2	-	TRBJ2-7	TGTGCCAGCAGCCCCCAAGGCGGCTCCTACGAGCAGTACTTC	CASSPQGGSYEQYF
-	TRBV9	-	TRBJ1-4	TGTGCCAGCAGCGTAGGGGCCAGACAAGGCGAAAAACTGTTTTTT	CASSVGARQGEKLFF
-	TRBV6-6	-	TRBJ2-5	TGTGCCAGCAGTCCCACCCGGGGTTCGGGGACCCAGTACTTC	CASSPTRGSGTQYF
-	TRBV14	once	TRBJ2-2	TGTGCCAGCAGCCAATACTCCACCACCGGGGAGCTGTTTTTT	CASSQYSTTGELFF
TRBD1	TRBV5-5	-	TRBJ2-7	TGTGCCAGCAGCCACGGACAGGGAGGCTACGAGCAGTACTTC	CASSHGQGGYEQYF
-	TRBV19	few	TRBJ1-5	TGTGCCGTCTCGGAGAACTGGAATCAGCCCCAGCATTTT	CAVSENWNQPQHF
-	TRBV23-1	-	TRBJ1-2	TGCGCCAGCATCGGTGAAAGGAGCCCCTATGGCTACACCTTC	CASIGERSPYGYTF
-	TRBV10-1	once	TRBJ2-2	TGCGCCAGCAAGGGGGAGGGGACCGGGGAGCTGTTTTTT	CASKGEGTGELFF
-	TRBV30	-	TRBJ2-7	TGTGCCTGGAGTCCCCCCGACAGGCTTAGCTACGAGCAGTACTTC	CAWSPPDRLSYEQYF
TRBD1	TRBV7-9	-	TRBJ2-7	TGTGCCAGCAGCCCAGGGGGACCCTACGAGCAGTACTTC	CASSPGGPYEQYF
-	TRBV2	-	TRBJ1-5	TGTGCCAGCAGTGGATTTAATTCGGGGGACCAGCCCCAGCATTTT	CASSGFNSGDQPQHF
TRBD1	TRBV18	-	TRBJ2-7	TGTGCCAGCTCACTCCGGGACAGGGTGACCTACGAGCAGTACTTC	CASSLRDRVTYEQYF
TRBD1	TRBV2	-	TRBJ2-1	TGTGCCAGCACCTCCCGGGACAGGGTTTACAATGAGCAGTTCTTC	CASTSRDRVYNEQFF
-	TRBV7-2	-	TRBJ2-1	TGTGCCAGCCTAGGGGGTCAATACAATGAGCAGTTCTTC	CASLGGQYNEQFF
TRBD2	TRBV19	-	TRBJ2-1	TGTGCCAGTAGTATTCAAGGCGGTAGCGGGAGGGCCTCCCTCTCCTACAATGAGCAGTTCTTC	CASSIQGGSGRASLSYNEQFF
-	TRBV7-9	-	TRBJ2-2	TGTGCCAGCAGCCCCGCTGGTAGCGGGGAGCTGTTTTTT	CASSPAGSGELFF
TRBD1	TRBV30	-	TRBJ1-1	TGTGCCTGGAGTGGACAGGGAGACACTGAAGCTTTCTTT	CAWSGQGDTEAFF
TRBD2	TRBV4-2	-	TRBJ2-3	TGTGCCAGCAGCCTGTCGGGACTAGCGGGAGGGCCGGGGAGCACAGATACGCAGTATTTT	CASSLSGLAGGPGSTDTQYF
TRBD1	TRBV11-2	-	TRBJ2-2	TGTGCCAGCAGCGTTCAGGGGGAAACCGGGGAGCTGTTTTTT	CASSVQGETGELFF
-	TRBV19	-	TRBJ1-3	TGTGCCAGTAGTCTTGAGGGAATCCCTCGGGACACCATATATTTT	CASSLEGIPRDTIYF
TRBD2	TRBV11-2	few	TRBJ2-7	TGTGCCAGCAGCTTCAATGGCGGGAGGGGTAGCGAGCAGTACTTC	CASSFNGGRGSEQYF
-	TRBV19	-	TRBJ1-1	TGTGCCAGTAGTAGATCCCGGCCGGGGATCAACACTGAAGCTTTCTTT	CASSRSRPGINTEAFF
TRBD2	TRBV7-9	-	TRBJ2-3	TGTGCCAGCAGCTACTCCGGGGGGACAGATACGCAGTATTTT	CASSYSGGTDTQYF
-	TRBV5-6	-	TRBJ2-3	TGTGCCAGCAGCTTGGTACCGGGGGGACACACAGATACGCAGTATTTT	CASSLVPGGHTDTQYF
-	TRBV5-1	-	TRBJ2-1	TGCGCCAGCAGCATTGGCGGGCCCGGTCGCGAGCAGTTCTTC	CASSIGGPGREQFF
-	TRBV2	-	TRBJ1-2	TGTGCCGCCGGGGGCTACACCTTC	CAAGGYTF
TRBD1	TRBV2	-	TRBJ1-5	TGTGCCAGCAGTGTGACAGGGGGTCAGCCCCAGCATTTT	CASSVTGGQPQHF
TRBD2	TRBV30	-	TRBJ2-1	TGTGCCTGGAGACAGGGACTAGCGGGGTACAATGAGCAGTTCTTC	CAWRQGLAGYNEQFF
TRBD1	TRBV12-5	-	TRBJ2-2	TGTGCTAGTGGTCCCCCTCCGGGACAGGGGATCGGCGGGGAGCTGTTTTTT	CASGPPPGQGIGGELFF
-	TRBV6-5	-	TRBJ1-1	TGTGCCAGCAGGATAAGGGAGGGGAACACTGAAGCTTTCTTT	CASRIREGNTEAFF
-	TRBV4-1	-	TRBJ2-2	TGCGCCAGCAGCGGGGGCTTAGACACCGGGGAGCTGTTTTTT	CASSGGLDTGELFF
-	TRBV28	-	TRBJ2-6	TGTGCCAGCATACACAGGGCCTCTGGGGCCAACGTCCTGACTTTC	CASIHRASGANVLTF
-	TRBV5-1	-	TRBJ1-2	TGCGCCAGCAGCTTGGCGGGGGTTCATGGCTACACCTTC	CASSLAGVHGYTF
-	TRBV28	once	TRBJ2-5	TGTGCCAGCAGTTCGAGGGTGGCGGAGACCCAGTACTTC	CASSSRVAETQYF
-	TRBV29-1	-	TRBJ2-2	TGCAGCCCCTCAGCCGGGAGGAACACCGGGGAGCTGTTTTTT	CSPSAGRNTGELFF
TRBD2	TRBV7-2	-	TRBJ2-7	TGTGCCAGCAGCACTAGCGGGGGGGGGTCCTACGAGCAGTACTTC	CASSTSGGGSYEQYF
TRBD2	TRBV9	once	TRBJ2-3	TGTGCCAGCAGCGTAGGTAGGATCGGGACTACGGGGGAGGATACGCAGTATTTT	CASSVGRIGTTGEDTQYF
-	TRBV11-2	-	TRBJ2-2	TGTGCCAGCAGCTTAGATCCCGGGGAGGTTGGAGGCACCGGGGAGCTGTTTTTT	CASSLDPGEVGGTGELFF
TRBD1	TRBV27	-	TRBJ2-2	TGTGCCAGCAGGCCCGAGAGGACAGGGGTCACCGGGGAGCTGTTTTTT	CASRPERTGVTGELFF
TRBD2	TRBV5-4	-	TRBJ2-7	TGTGCCAGCAGCCTCAACCCACTAGCGTCCTCCTACGAGCAGTACTTC	CASSLNPLASSYEQYF
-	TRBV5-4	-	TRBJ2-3	TGTGCCAGCAGCCAAGGCGGGGTGGGCACAGATACGCAGTATTTT	CASSQGGVGTDTQYF
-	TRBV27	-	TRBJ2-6	TGTGCCAGCCGGAGCTCTGGGGCCAACGTCCTGACTTTC	CASRSSGANVLTF
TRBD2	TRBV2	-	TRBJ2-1	TGTGCCAGCAGTGGAAGCGGGAACTACAATGAGCAGTTCTTC	CASSGSGNYNEQFF
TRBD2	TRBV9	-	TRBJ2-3	TGTGCCAGCAGCGACCAGCAGGTAGCGGGAGTGACGCAGTATTTT	CASSDQQVAGVTQYF
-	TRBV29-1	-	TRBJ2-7	TGCAGCGTCACAACCGGAGGGTCCTACGAGCAGTACTTC	CSVTTGGSYEQYF
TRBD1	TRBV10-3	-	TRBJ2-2	TGTGCCATCATGTCAGGGGGCGCGAACACCGGGGAGCTGTTTTTT	CAIMSGGANTGELFF
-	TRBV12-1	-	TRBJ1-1	TGTGCCAGCAGCTTTGGGGGGGGACAGGGGGCCTCAATGAACACTGAAGCTTTCTTT	CASSFGGGQGASMNTEAFF
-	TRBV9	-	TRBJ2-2	TGTGCCAGCAGCTCCAGGGGGGCGGGGAGGCCCACCGGGGAGCTGTTTTTT	CASSSRGAGRPTGELFF
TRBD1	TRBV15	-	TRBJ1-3	TGTGCCACCAGCAGAGATCTTCCGGGACAGGGGGAGGGAAACACCATATATTTT	CATSRDLPGQGEGNTIYF